Detailed here is one T cell receptor beta chain. Its target is unknown. V was trimmed by 6 bases and J by 1 base, leaving 7 bases between them. CDR3 size: 14 residues. Germline V gene sequence: CDR1 SGHVS, CDR2 FNYEAQ. The use of a sample-barcoded 5' primer and a J-beta primer mix characterized a second PCR of about 7 to 12 cycles. TCRdb reprocessed the 5' RACE reads via MiXCR and lists one record per CDR3 protein. The repertoire holds around 1,600,000 distinct CDR3 sequences, roughly two fifths seen once, with more than 4% in the top ten. The sample is drawn from a study of blood T cells in healthy people across ages. Whole-study findings and limits: Naive CD4+ cell counts and diversity both ran higher in long-lived than in aged donors. Getting older went along with TCR beta diversity per million T cells dropping roughly linearly.

The chain carries TRBV7-6 and TRBJ2-6; D call uncertain. The source of this sequence is a woman in her late teens or twenties in good health. The sequencing input was blood. For the CDR3, the DNA is TGTGCCAGCAGGGACGCATCTGGGGCCAACGTCCTGACTTTC. Translation: CASRDASGANVLTF.